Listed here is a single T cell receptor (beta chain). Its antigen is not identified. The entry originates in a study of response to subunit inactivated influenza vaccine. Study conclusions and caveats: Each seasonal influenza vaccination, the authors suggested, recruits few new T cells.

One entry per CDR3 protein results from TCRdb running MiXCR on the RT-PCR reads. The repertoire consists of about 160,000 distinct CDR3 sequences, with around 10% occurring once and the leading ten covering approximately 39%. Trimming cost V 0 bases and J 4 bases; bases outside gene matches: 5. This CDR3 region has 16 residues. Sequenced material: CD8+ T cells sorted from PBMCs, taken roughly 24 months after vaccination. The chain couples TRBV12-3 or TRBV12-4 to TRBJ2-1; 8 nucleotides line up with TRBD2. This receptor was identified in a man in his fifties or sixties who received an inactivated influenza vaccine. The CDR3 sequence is CASSLAASGYYNEQFF. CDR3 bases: TGTGCCAGCAGTTTAGCGGCTAGCGGGTATTACAATGAGCAGTTCTTC.